This record looks at one T cell receptor (beta chain) sequence and its context. What it binds is not known. The PCR had 60 Vbeta and 13 Jbeta primers. Some clones are missing from TCRdb's copy, which holds only in-frame ones; the method was immunoSEQ multiplex PCR. In the table there are about 130,000 clones, around 75% of which are singletons. This sample was taken from a study of cytomegalovirus exposure and HLA in healthy donors. Study conclusions and caveats: Compared with the roughly 700-donor mean, an Asian-associated ancestry cluster reportedly had fewer N-insertions, according to a later analysis.

V was pared by 1 base and J by 2 bases, with 6 bases of the junction left unmatched. This CDR3 region has 16 residues. CDR1 SGHAT and CDR2 FQNNGV come from the germline V gene. The chain links TRBV11-2 to TRBJ2-3; 7 positions match TRBD2. The receptor was isolated from a woman between 50 and 59 years old in good health and CMV-seronegative. What was sequenced was PBMCs. CDR3 sequence: CASSLVGGGYTDTQYF. The CDR3 DNA reads TGTGCCAGCAGCTTAGTTGGGGGGGGATACACAGATACGCAGTATTTT.